Presented here are 28 T cell receptor beta chains from one specimen sequenced in a study of shared clonotypes between healthy human individuals (dated by TCRdb to the early 2020s). CD8 naive samples were CD45RO-negative cells positively selected for CCR7, giving a CD45RA+CCR7+ population that excluded TemRA cells. Library method: the immunoSEQ multiplex PCR assay. In TCRdb, the immuneACCESS table is reduced to in-frame sequences with V and J assigned. These tables do not hold every clone; where another copy was compared, an unresolved V gene accounts for under half, and the others remain unexplained. The sample contains millions of clones, 85% to 95% of them found a single time. The top ten hold under 2% of the sample. The specimen was naive CD8+ T cells from PBMCs. What the cell subset or site label conveys for this sample: CD45RA+CCR7+. These receptors came from a man aged 18-30 years in good health. Some clones in this sample may be carry-over from other donors' samples.

This clone was seen a single time. The chain carries TRBV4-1 and TRBJ2-3, with 7 bases matching TRBD1. In germline, CDR1 is MGHRA, CDR2 YSYEKL. After removal of 1 base from V and 0 bases from J, the junction contained 7 bases not matched to a gene. The CDR3 consists of 17 residues. CDR3 nucleotides: TGCGCCAGCAGCCAAGTCGGGACAGCGACTAGCACAGATACGCAGTATTTT. It is translated as CASSQVGTATSTDTQYF.

V is TRBV20-1 and J is TRBJ2-3; no definite D call. The ends were cut back, 6 bases at V and 3 bases at J, with 4 bases in the middle. The germline CDR1 and CDR2 sequences are DFQATT and SNEGSKA (reference sequence). This CDR3 has 10 amino acids. The CDR3 reads CSALTDTQYF. In DNA form, the CDR3 reads TGCAGTGCACTAACAGATACGCAGTATTTT.

The chain employs TRBV2 and TRBJ2-5; D remains ambiguous. This CDR3 is 11 amino acids long. Germline assignment: CDR1 SNHLY and CDR2 FYNNEI. V was pared by 6 bases and J by 2 bases, with 4 bases between. The CDR3: CASSLQETQYF. CDR3 sequence (DNA): TGTGCCAGCAGCTTACAAGAGACCCAGTACTTC.

This clone has only one observation. V is TRBV27 and J is TRBJ1-5, with a possible D match to TRBD1 (5 bases). V lost 5 bases and J 4 bases, leaving 30 bases between the germline ends. Germline V gives CDR1 MNHEY, CDR2 SMNVEV (reference sequence). The CDR3 totals 20 residues. CDR3 loop: CASSPLPAVFTPGGNQPQHF. The DNA for the CDR3 is TGTGCCAGCAGTCCTCTGCCGGCAGTTTTCACCCCCGGGGGAAATCAGCCCCAGCATTTT.

The chain couples TRBV28 to TRBJ1-2; no firm D call. Germline values: CDR1 MDHEN, CDR2 SYDVKM. V dropped 6 bases and J dropped 1 base, with 15 bases sitting between them. The length of the CDR3 is 15 residues. This chain's CDR3 is CASSWDPVLNYGYTF. CDR3 coding DNA: TGTGCCAGCAGCTGGGATCCCGTACTTAACTATGGCTACACCTTC.

This chain joins TRBV14 and TRBJ2-7, with TRBD2 matching over 11 bases. V lost 3 bases, J lost 3 bases, and 4 bases stayed unmatched. CDR1 SGHDN and CDR2 FVKESK come from the germline V gene. This CDR3 contains 15 residues. The CDR3 here is CASSQGLAAFYEQYF. CDR3 DNA sequence: TGTGCCAGCAGCCAGGGACTAGCGGCTTTCTACGAGCAGTACTTC.

The genes are TRBV7-9 and TRBJ2-5; 10 positions agree with TRBD1. After removal of 2 bases from V and 5 bases from J, the junction contained 5 bases not matched to a gene. The CDR3 runs 15 residues. Germline V lookup: CDR1 SEHNR, CDR2 FQNEAQ (reference sequence). This CDR3 is CASSLRTGGTETQYF. The CDR3 DNA is TGTGCCAGCAGCTTAAGGACAGGGGGGACGGAGACCCAGTACTTC.

The chain employs TRBV14 and TRBJ2-1; D is undetermined. CDR1 and CDR2 (germline): SGHDN, FVKESK. There are 15 residues in the CDR3. V lost 2 bases and J 3 bases, leaving 11 bases between the germline ends. The CDR3 protein is CASSQYLSIYNEQFF. As DNA, the CDR3 is TGTGCCAGCAGCCAATACTTATCTATCTACAATGAGCAGTTCTTC.

The sample holds one count of this clone. V is TRBV21-1 and J is TRBJ2-5; the D call TRBD1 from the table was never checked on the DNA. TRBV21-1 represents a pseudogene. This CDR3 has 15 amino acids. As DNA, the CDR3 is TGTGCCAGCAGCAAAGCAAGGGGCAGGGAAGAGACCCAGTACTTC. This gives the protein CASSKARGREETQYF.

The chain is built from TRBV7-9 and TRBJ2-7; perhaps TRBD2 as D (5 bases). CDR3 size: 16 residues. V shed 1 base and J shed 0 bases, with 13 bases lying between them. The germline gives CDR1 SEHNR, CDR2 FQNEAQ (reference sequence). CDR3 in amino acids: CASSLVDSTNSYEQYF. In DNA form, the CDR3 reads TGTGCCAGCAGCTTAGTGGACTCAACAAACTCCTACGAGCAGTACTTC.

The chain uses TRBV6-6 and TRBJ2-7, with 10 bases that match TRBD1. The CDR3 runs 16 residues. Germline CDR1 and CDR2: MNHNY and SVGAGI (reference sequence). V lost 1 base, J lost 3 bases, and 6 bases stayed unmatched. This CDR3 reads CASSYYPGQGNYEQYF. In DNA, the CDR3 is TGTGCCAGCAGTTACTATCCGGGACAGGGGAACTACGAGCAGTACTTC.

This CDR3 reads CASSLGSTGSAYEQYF. DNA for the CDR3: TGCGCCAGCAGCTTGGGCTCGACAGGGTCGGCCTACGAGCAGTACTTC. V is TRBV5-1 and J is TRBJ2-7, with 7 bases that match TRBD1. Germline V lookup: CDR1 SGHRS, CDR2 YFSETQ. V was pared by 0 bases and J by 2 bases, with 8 bases of the junction left unmatched. The CDR3 covers 16 residues.

The CDR3 nucleotides read TGCAGCGTTGAGTACTCTGGGGGCGACTATGGCTACACCTTC. Amino acid sequence: CSVEYSGGDYGYTF. The chain uses TRBV29-1 and TRBJ1-2, with D maybe TRBD1 (6 bases). Germline assignment: CDR1 SQVTM and CDR2 ANQGSEA. Trimming took off 3 bases at V and 3 bases at J, with 14 bases between the two ends. The CDR3 runs 14 residues.

The chain employs TRBV25-1 and TRBJ2-1, with TRBD1 as a possible D gene (5 bases). The CDR3 sequence is 12 residues long. The germline V gene has CDR1 MGHDK and CDR2 SYGVNS. With 1 base removed from V and 8 bases from J, the gap between germline ends came to 6 bases. The CDR3 here is CASSEWGYEQFF. For the CDR3, the DNA is TGTGCCAGCAGTGAATGGGGCTATGAGCAGTTCTTC.

About this clone: This sample also contains other DNA sequences that code for the same CDR3. This sequence joins TRBV14 and TRBJ1-1; D is unclear. This CDR3 has 14 amino acids. From germline, CDR1 is SGHDN and CDR2 FVKESK. Deletions cut 1 base from V and 0 bases from J, with 6 bases between. The CDR3 loop is CASSQGRVNTEAFF. The CDR3 nucleotides read TGTGCCAGCAGCCAAGGTAGGGTGAACACTGAAGCTTTCTTT.

The chain couples TRBV10-3 to TRBJ2-3, with D maybe TRBD1 (5 bases). The CDR3 covers 15 residues. Between the trimmed V and J ends, which lost 7 bases and 3 bases, there was a span of 17 bases. The germline CDR1 and CDR2 sequences are ENHRY and SYGVKD. The CDR3 nucleotides are TGTGCCATCAAAGGGGTCGTGGGCGGTACAGATACGCAGTATTTT. Translated, it gives CAIKGVVGGTDTQYF.

The chain is built from TRBV15 and TRBJ1-5, with TRBD1 as a possible D gene (5 bases). The CDR3 contains 15 residues. Germline V gene lookup returns CDR1 LNHNV and CDR2 YYDKDF (reference sequence). The V end lost 5 bases, the J end lost 0 bases, and 11 bases lay between the germline ends. The CDR3 region has the DNA TGTGCCACCAGCTCTGGGACGTATAGCAATCAGCCCCAGCATTTT. Protein product: CATSSGTYSNQPQHF.

V is TRBV28 and J is TRBJ2-1; D is possibly TRBD2 (6 bases). The V gene's germline CDR1 is MDHEN and CDR2 SYDVKM. CDR3 length: 14 amino acids. The ends were cut back, 3 bases at V and 8 bases at J, with 14 bases in the middle. The DNA for the CDR3 is TGTGCCAGCAGTTTGAGACTTGAGCGGGATGAGCAGTTCTTC. It encodes CASSLRLERDEQFF.

This chain links TRBV19 with TRBJ2-1, with unresolved D. CDR1 and CDR2 (germline): LNHDA, SQIVND (reference sequence). The CDR3 totals 14 residues. V dropped 7 bases and J dropped 2 bases, with 12 bases sitting between them. The DNA of the CDR3 is TGTGCCAGTACTCCAAGGCTCGCCTACAATGAGCAGTTCTTC. Amino acids: CASTPRLAYNEQFF.

V gene TRBV9 combines with J gene TRBJ2-1; 11 bases map to TRBD2. Per germline, CDR1 SGDLS and CDR2 YYNGEE. J lost 6 bases, V lost 4 bases, and 6 bases had no gene match. The CDR3 covers 15 residues. CDR3 region: CASSPRLAGINEQFF. CDR3 nucleotide sequence: TGTGCCAGCAGCCCGCGACTAGCGGGAATCAATGAGCAGTTCTTC. Full variable domain (rest looked up from reference TRBV9 and TRBJ2-1): DSGVTQTPKHLITATGQRVTLRCSPRSGDLSVYWYQQSLDQGLQFLIQYYNGEERAKGNILERFSAQQFPDLHSELNLSSLELGDSALYFCASSPRLAGINEQFFGPGTRLTVL.

This clone showed up just once. The rearrangement joins TRBV7-2 to TRBJ1-1, with D uncertain. The CDR3 runs 16 residues. Trimming cost V 5 bases and J 0 bases, with 16 bases left between them. Per the germline V gene, CDR1 is SGHTA and CDR2 is FQGNSA. This CDR3 is CASSPPGGQLNTEAFF. The CDR3 DNA sequence: TGTGCCAGCAGCCCCCCCGGCGGGCAACTGAACACTGAAGCTTTCTTT.

The rearrangement uses TRBV7-9 and TRBJ2-7, with D tentatively TRBD1 or TRBD2 (5 bases each). The germline gives CDR1 SEHNR, CDR2 FQNEAQ (reference sequence). With 5 bases removed from V and 6 bases from J, the gap between germline ends came to 23 bases. The length of the CDR3 is 16 residues. CDR3 loop: CASSTTSRGVPREQYF. The CDR3 region has the DNA TGTGCCAGCAGCACGACTTCTCGGGGCGTCCCTCGCGAGCAGTACTTC.

This sequence joins TRBV11-3 and TRBJ2-7; 9 nucleotides match TRBD1. The V gene's germline CDR1 is SGHNT and CDR2 YENEEA. With 3 bases clipped from V and 2 bases from J, the junction kept 5 bases outside the gene matches. The CDR3 is 15 amino acids. The CDR3 DNA sequence: TGTGCCAGCAGCTTGCGGACAGGGGAAGCCTACGAGCAGTACTTC. Residues: CASSLRTGEAYEQYF. The entire variable domain, with the rest obtained from reference TRBV11-3 and TRBJ2-7, is as follows: EAGVVQSPRYKIIEKKQPVAFWCNPISGHNTLYWYLQNLGQGPELLIRYENEEAVDDSQLPKDRFSAERLKGVDSTLKIQPAELGDSAVYLCASSLRTGEAYEQYFGPGTRLTVT.

The chain carries TRBV9 and TRBJ2-2; 10 bases agree with TRBD2. The CDR3 spans 16 residues. Germline V lookup: CDR1 SGDLS, CDR2 YYNGEE. The J segment lost 1 base and the V segment lost 1 base, leaving 1 base of the junction unmatched. The CDR3 is CASSVWTSGNTGELFF. The CDR3 bases are TGTGCCAGCAGCGTATGGACTAGCGGGAACACCGGGGAGCTGTTTTTT.

The J gene is TRBJ2-3, the V gene TRBV7-2; no reliable D call. Germline V CDR1 and CDR2: SGHTA, FQGNSA. The CDR3 runs 12 residues. V was pared by 4 bases and J by 2 bases, with 4 bases between. CDR3 in DNA: TGTGCCAGCAGCTGGCACACAGATACGCAGTATTTT. Translating gives CASSWHTDTQYF.

This clone was recorded a few times. The rearrangement joins TRBV27 to TRBJ1-2; 8 positions agree with TRBD1. The germline CDR1 and CDR2 sequences are MNHEY and SMNVEV (reference sequence). CDR3 size: 15 residues. V lost 5 bases to trimming and J lost 8 bases; unmatched junction nucleotides: 13. The CDR3 here is CASSTYSTGVDGYTF. CDR3 DNA sequence: TGTGCCAGCAGTACTTACTCGACAGGGGTTGACGGCTACACCTTC.

The chain recombines TRBV4-1 with TRBJ2-1; either TRBD1 or TRBD2 may fit D (5 bases each). Germline loops: CDR1 MGHRA, CDR2 YSYEKL. The CDR3 runs 15 residues. The ends were cut back, 4 bases at V and 5 bases at J, with 15 bases in the middle. CDR3 sequence reads: CASSLMPGPDNEQFF. CDR3 nucleotides: TGCGCCAGCAGCCTTATGCCGGGACCAGACAATGAGCAGTTCTTC.

The CDR3 region is CASSPLDDFYGYTF. In DNA, the CDR3 is TGTGCCAGCAGCCCCCTTGATGATTTCTATGGCTACACCTTC. This chain uses TRBV28 with TRBJ1-2; D gene ambiguous. CDR1 is MDHEN, CDR2 SYDVKM, per germline. Trimming took off 6 bases at V and 4 bases at J, with 15 bases between the two ends. CDR3 length: 14 amino acids.